This TCR beta chain was sequenced during a study of OX40 agonist ivuxolimab in advanced cancers. Repertoires were generated with immunoSEQ multiplex PCR, while TCRdb's copy carries only in-frame clones and drops some. This table holds roughly 64,000 clones, approximately 85% found once. The germline V and J ends were trimmed by 0 bases and 1 base, with 10 bases remaining between them. Germline assignment: CDR1 SGHNT and CDR2 YYREEE (reference sequence). The CDR3 has 15 amino acids. Findings of the study overall: Determination of antigen specificity was not performed for the expanded peripheral T cells.

As regards this clone: The antigen is undetermined.

The TCR comes from an adult with an advanced solid tumor such as melanoma, head and neck, liver or kidney cancer. Sequences were derived from CD4+ or CD8+ T cells sorted from blood, sampled in a trial of the OX40 agonist ivuxolimab. The chain employs TRBV5-4 and TRBJ2-5; possibly TRBD2 for D (6 bases). The CDR3: CASSLGSSGQETQYF. The DNA of the CDR3 is TGTGCCAGCAGCTTGGGCAGTAGCGGCCAAGAGACCCAGTACTTC.